These T cell receptor beta chains were read from a single sample in a study of tumor-infiltrating lymphocytes in primary liver carcinoma. Each CDR3 protein is one row after TCRdb ran MiXCR on the multiplex PCR reads. The sample shows about 130,000 distinct CDR3 sequences, 64% of them seen only once. The sequenced material came from liver tumor tissue from sampling region 3. Receptor source: a woman in her sixties with primary liver carcinoma and hepatitis B virus infection. CDR3s include the opening cysteine and the closing phenylalanine or tryptophan. D genes are given only for firm matches. A clone size is listed for some rows: how often the clone was seen (once, few, many), or a class if it is expanded.

v_gene: TRBV7-9
abundance: -
j_gene: TRBJ2-2
d_gene: -
CDR3aa: CAGSLVMGGGELFF
CDR3nt: TGTGCCGGCAGCCTAGTGATGGGAGGCGGGGAGTTGTTTTTT

v_gene: TRBV30
abundance: once
j_gene: TRBJ2-7
d_gene: -
CDR3aa: CAWSTLRGRRAYERYF
CDR3nt: TGTGCCTGGAGTACCCTCCGTGGCAGGCGAGCCTACGAACGGTACTTC

v_gene: TRBV23-1
abundance: -
j_gene: TRBJ1-2
d_gene: TRBD1
CDR3aa: CASSPGQGGNGYTF
CDR3nt: TGCGCCAGCAGTCCCGGACAGGGAGGGAATGGCTACACCTTC

v_gene: TRBV5-6
abundance: many
j_gene: TRBJ2-1
d_gene: TRBD2
CDR3aa: CASSDRSGSSYNEQFF
CDR3nt: TGTGCCAGCAGCGACCGAAGCGGGAGCTCCTACAATGAGCAGTTCTTC

v_gene: TRBV27
abundance: -
j_gene: TRBJ1-6
d_gene: -
CDR3aa: CASSLSGMNNSPLHF
CDR3nt: TGTGCCAGCAGTTTATCAGGAATGAATAATTCACCCCTCCACTTT

v_gene: TRBV7-9
abundance: -
j_gene: TRBJ2-7
d_gene: TRBD2
CDR3aa: CASSPSAGRAVVNEQYF
CDR3nt: TGTGCCAGCAGCCCCAGCGCCGGGAGGGCCGTTGTAAACGAGCAGTACTTC

v_gene: TRBV5-1
abundance: -
j_gene: TRBJ2-3
d_gene: -
CDR3aa: CSSSKDVRTDTQYF
CDR3nt: TGCTCCAGCAGCAAGGACGTCCGCACAGATACGCAGTATTTT

v_gene: TRBV29-1
abundance: -
j_gene: TRBJ1-2
d_gene: -
CDR3aa: CSVGAGCYGYTF
CDR3nt: TGCAGCGTCGGGGCGGGGTGCTATGGTTACACCTTC

v_gene: TRBV12-3/TRBV12-4
abundance: once
j_gene: TRBJ2-7
d_gene: TRBD1
CDR3aa: CASSQHPRTGRDEQYF
CDR3nt: TGTGCCAGCAGTCAACACCCTCGGACAGGAAGGGACGAGCAGTACTTC

v_gene: TRBV6-6
abundance: many
j_gene: TRBJ2-7
d_gene: TRBD2
CDR3aa: CASGNSGGSSYEQYF
CDR3nt: TGTGCCAGCGGAAATAGCGGGGGGAGCTCCTACGAGCAGTACTTC

v_gene: TRBV11-2
abundance: -
j_gene: TRBJ2-1
d_gene: -
CDR3aa: CASRVESSNEQFF
CDR3nt: TGTGCCAGCAGAGTGGAATCCTCCAATGAGCAGTTCTTC

v_gene: TRBV13
abundance: -
j_gene: TRBJ2-7
d_gene: TRBD2
CDR3aa: CASSLAGAGAISYEQYF
CDR3nt: TGTGCCAGCAGCTTAGCGGGAGCGGGGGCTATTTCCTACGAGCAGTACTTC